The rows below give T cell receptor beta chains drawn from one sample of a study of cytomegalovirus exposure and HLA in healthy donors. TCRdb's copy holds only in-frame clones and misses some; the assay was immunoSEQ multiplex PCR. The table records about 110,000 clones, roughly four fifths of them present only once. The sequencing input was PBMCs. The receptors originated from a man between 60 and 75 years old in good health and CMV-seronegative. CDR3s include the opening cysteine and the closing phenylalanine or tryptophan. D genes are given only for firm matches. Clone sizes are given selectively: once, few, many, or a class where the clone is expanded.

D | J | length | V | size | DNA | CDR3
- | TRBJ2-5 | 15 | TRBV11-2 | - | TGTGCCAGCAGCGCTGCTGGGACATTCCAAGAGACCCAGTACTTC | CASSAAGTFQETQYF
TRBD1 | TRBJ1-1 | 14 | TRBV7-9 | - | TGTGCCAGCAGCCAACAGGGGGCTAGCACTGAAGCTTTCTTT | CASSQQGASTEAFF
- | TRBJ1-2 | 14 | TRBV18 | - | TGTGCCAGCTCACCGTCGGGCGGAGAGGGTGGCTACACCTTC | CASSPSGGEGGYTF
TRBD2 | TRBJ2-1 | 15 | TRBV5-1 | - | TGCGCCAGCAGCTTCGGAGGACTAGGTAATGGTGAGCAGTTCTTC | CASSFGGLGNGEQFF
- | TRBJ2-1 | 15 | TRBV5-6 | - | TGTGCCAGCACCCGCCGCAGGGCGTCCTACAATGAGCAGTTCTTC | CASTRRRASYNEQFF
- | TRBJ2-7 | 13 | TRBV30 | once | TGTGCCTGGAGATGGGACTTGTCCTACGAGCAGTACTTC | CAWRWDLSYEQYF
TRBD1 | TRBJ1-6 | 18 | TRBV7-2 | - | TGTGCCAGCAGCTTAGGAGTTAGCGGGACAGGGTATAATTCACCCCTCCACTTT | CASSLGVSGTGYNSPLHF
- | TRBJ1-2 | 12 | TRBV5-6 | - | TGTGCCAGCAGCTTCGGACAGCCTCGGGCAACCTTC | CASSFGQPRATF
TRBD1 | TRBJ2-3 | 15 | TRBV9 | - | TGTGCCAGCAGCGTAGGGGGACAGAACACAGATACGCAGTATTTT | CASSVGGQNTDTQYF
TRBD2 | TRBJ2-5 | 16 | TRBV18 | - | TGTGCCAGCTCCCTGGCCGGGACTAGCGGGCTCGAGACCCAGTACTTC | CASSLAGTSGLETQYF
TRBD1 | TRBJ2-3 | 13 | TRBV19 | - | TGTGCCAGCTCGGGAACAGGGGAAGGTAGGCAGTATTTT | CASSGTGEGRQYF
- | TRBJ1-1 | 15 | TRBV5-1 | - | TGCGCCAGCAGCACACAAGAGACAGGGAACACTGAAGCTTTCTTT | CASSTQETGNTEAFF
TRBD1 | TRBJ2-6 | 19 | TRBV4-3 | - | TGCGCCAGCAGCCAAGATTTCGCAGGGGGCGCTTCTGGGGCCAACGTCCTGACTTTC | CASSQDFAGGASGANVLTF
TRBD2 | TRBJ2-2 | 15 | TRBV2 | - | TGTGCCAGCAGATGGACTAGCGGACTCACCGGGGAGCTGTTTTTT | CASRWTSGLTGELFF
- | TRBJ1-2 | 15 | TRBV4-3 | - | TGCGCCAGCAGCCCCTCCTGGGTAGGGGGCTATGGCTACACCTTC | CASSPSWVGGYGYTF
TRBD2 | TRBJ2-4 | 22 | TRBV7-4 | once | TGTGCCAGCAGCCATCAGGCCGGGACTAGCGGGGGGGAGTTCTTTGCCAAAAACATTCAGTACTTC | CASSHQAGTSGGEFFAKNIQYF
TRBD1 | TRBJ2-2 | 15 | TRBV7-2 | - | TGTGCCAGCAGCCCAGGGGGAAGGGGCACCGGGGAGCTGTTTTTT | CASSPGGRGTGELFF
- | TRBJ1-2 | 14 | TRBV15 | - | TGTGCCACCAGCAGGGGAACAGGTGACTATGGCTACACCTTC | CATSRGTGDYGYTF
- | TRBJ1-1 | 14 | TRBV5-1 | - | TGCGCCAGCAGCTTGGCACAGGGAGGGCGGAAAGCTTTCTTT | CASSLAQGGRKAFF
- | TRBJ2-7 | 14 | TRBV5-6 | - | TGTGCCAGCAGCTTGTTAGCGATCTCCTACGAGCAGTACTTC | CASSLLAISYEQYF
TRBD2 | TRBJ2-7 | 14 | TRBV27 | few | TGTGCCAGCAGGAGACTAGCGGGGGCCTACGAGCAGTACTTC | CASRRLAGAYEQYF
TRBD1 | TRBJ1-1 | 15 | TRBV18 | - | TGTGCCAGCTCACCGGGACAGGGGATGGTGGCTGAAGCTTTCTTT | CASSPGQGMVAEAFF
- | TRBJ1-1 | 13 | TRBV6-5 | - | TGTGCCAGCAGTTACTCCGCCGACTTAGAGGCTTTCTTT | CASSYSADLEAFF
TRBD2 | TRBJ2-1 | 16 | TRBV25-1 | - | TGTGCCAGCAGTACGACTAGCGGGTCCTCCTACAATGAGCAGTTCTTC | CASSTTSGSSYNEQFF
TRBD1 | TRBJ2-3 | 12 | TRBV29-1 | - | TGCAGCGTGGTGACAGGGTCAGATACGCAGTATTTT | CSVVTGSDTQYF
- | TRBJ1-6 | 16 | TRBV7-9 | - | TGTGCCAGCAGCCCCCGGGTAGGATCCTATAATTCACCCCTCCACTTT | CASSPRVGSYNSPLHF
- | TRBJ1-2 | 13 | TRBV5-1 | - | TGCGCCAGCAGCCCCTGGGGGGTTGAAGGCTACACCTTC | CASSPWGVEGYTF
TRBD2 | TRBJ2-1 | 15 | TRBV5-1 | - | TGCGCCAGCGTCTCGGGACTAGCGGGGGGAAATGAGCAGTTCTTC | CASVSGLAGGNEQFF
- | TRBJ2-2 | 14 | TRBV6-1 | - | TGTGCCAGCAGCGCACAGGGTTATTTCGGGGAGCTGTTTTTT | CASSAQGYFGELFF
- | TRBJ1-1 | 14 | TRBV15 | - | TGTGCCACCAGCAGCCCCAGGGCGAACACTGAAGCTTTCTTT | CATSSPRANTEAFF
- | TRBJ1-6 | 14 | TRBV7-8 | - | TGTGCCAGCAGCGTCCGGGTCCAAGATTCACCCCTCCACTTT | CASSVRVQDSPLHF
TRBD1 | TRBJ1-6 | 17 | TRBV5-1 | - | TGCGCCAGCAGCTTGGCCCCCGGGACAGGGGAAAGTTCACCCCTCCACTTT | CASSLAPGTGESSPLHF
- | TRBJ2-3 | 14 | TRBV6-5 | - | TGTGCCAGCAGTCCACGGGACTTCACAGATACGCAGTATTTT | CASSPRDFTDTQYF
- | TRBJ1-6 | 13 | TRBV7-9 | - | TGTGCCAGCAGCAGAGGGAGGGAATCACCCCTCCACTTT | CASSRGRESPLHF
- | TRBJ1-4 | 14 | TRBV18 | - | TGTGCCAGCTCAGAGGGAGCAACTAATGAAAAACTGTTTTTT | CASSEGATNEKLFF
TRBD1 | TRBJ1-5 | 13 | TRBV10-3 | few | TGTGCCATCAGGGACAGGGAAAGTCAGCCCCAGCATTTT | CAIRDRESQPQHF
TRBD2 | TRBJ2-3 | 18 | TRBV7-2 | - | TGTGCCAGCAGCTTAAGGGGCGGGCTAGCGGGGGTAATAGATACGCAGTATTTT | CASSLRGGLAGVIDTQYF
TRBD1 | TRBJ1-4 | 16 | TRBV6-5 | medium-sized | TGTGCCAGCAGTTACGGCTCCGGACAGGGAGGTGAAAAACTGTTTTTT | CASSYGSGQGGEKLFF
- | TRBJ2-2 | 14 | TRBV7-3 | - | TGTGCCAGCAGCTTATTCGGGAACACCGGGGAGCTGTTTTTT | CASSLFGNTGELFF
TRBD2 | TRBJ2-5 | 17 | TRBV9 | - | TGTGCCAGCAGCGTAGGACCGGGGGGGGACTACCAAGAGACCCAGTACTTC | CASSVGPGGDYQETQYF
- | TRBJ1-1 | 13 | TRBV10-3 | - | TGTGCCATCAGTGATATTGTGAACACTGAAGCTTTCTTT | CAISDIVNTEAFF
- | TRBJ2-5 | 16 | TRBV7-8 | - | TGTGCCAGCAGCTTAGCGGACAGATCTTACCAAGAGACCCAGTACTTC | CASSLADRSYQETQYF
TRBD1 | TRBJ2-1 | 16 | TRBV4-2 | - | TGTGCCAGCAGCCAAGTTTCCGGGACAGGGTACAATGAGCAGTTCTTC | CASSQVSGTGYNEQFF
- | TRBJ2-3 | 16 | TRBV5-1 | - | TGCGCCAGCAGGAGGGGAAGGGACATGAGCACAGATACGCAGTATTTT | CASRRGRDMSTDTQYF
TRBD2 | TRBJ2-2 | 19 | TRBV18 | - | TGTGCCAGCTCACCATTACTTACTAGCGGGGGAGCCAACACCGGGGAGCTGTTTTTT | CASSPLLTSGGANTGELFF
- | TRBJ2-5 | 16 | TRBV7-2 | - | TGTGCCAGCAGCTATGAGAGGTTGGCAGGGCAAGAGACCCAGTACTTC | CASSYERLAGQETQYF
TRBD1 | TRBJ2-5 | 16 | TRBV7-2 | - | TGTGCCAGCAGCTTAGGGACAGGGGCCCTCGGAGAGACCCAGTACTTC | CASSLGTGALGETQYF
- | TRBJ2-3 | 15 | TRBV7-9 | - | TGTGCCAGCAGCTATGCGGGCTCCCTAGGGGATACGCAGTATTTT | CASSYAGSLGDTQYF
TRBD1 | TRBJ1-2 | 12 | TRBV6-5 | - | TGTGCCAGCAGTCTTCACAGGGGGCATTTCACCTTC | CASSLHRGHFTF
TRBD1 | TRBJ1-1 | 16 | TRBV4-2 | - | TGTGCCAGCAGCCAAGCCGGGACAGGGGTTCGTACTGAAGCTTTCTTT | CASSQAGTGVRTEAFF
- | TRBJ1-4 | 15 | TRBV5-5 | - | TGTGCCAGCAGCTTGGAGTCAGAGATCCAGGGAAAACTGTTTTTT | CASSLESEIQGKLFF
- | TRBJ1-1 | 14 | TRBV19 | - | TGTGCCAGTAGTATAAGGGGTACTAACACTGAAGCTTTCTTT | CASSIRGTNTEAFF
- | TRBJ2-2 | 12 | TRBV29-1 | - | TGCAGCGTTGGCTACGTCACCGGGGAGCTGTTTTTT | CSVGYVTGELFF
- | TRBJ1-1 | 16 | TRBV4-1 | - | TGCGCCAGCAGCCAATCAGACAGATTCATGAACACTGAAGCTTTCTTT | CASSQSDRFMNTEAFF
- | TRBJ1-6 | 14 | TRBV28 | - | TGTGCCAGCAGTTTGCCGGGGAATAATTCACCCCTCCACTTT | CASSLPGNNSPLHF
- | TRBJ1-4 | 13 | TRBV2 | - | TGTGCCAGCAGTGTTCGGACTAATGAAAAACTGTTTTTT | CASSVRTNEKLFF
- | TRBJ1-4 | 16 | TRBV5-4 | - | TGTGCCAGCAGCTTCCGGACAGACCCCGGAGGTGAAAAACTGTTTTTT | CASSFRTDPGGEKLFF